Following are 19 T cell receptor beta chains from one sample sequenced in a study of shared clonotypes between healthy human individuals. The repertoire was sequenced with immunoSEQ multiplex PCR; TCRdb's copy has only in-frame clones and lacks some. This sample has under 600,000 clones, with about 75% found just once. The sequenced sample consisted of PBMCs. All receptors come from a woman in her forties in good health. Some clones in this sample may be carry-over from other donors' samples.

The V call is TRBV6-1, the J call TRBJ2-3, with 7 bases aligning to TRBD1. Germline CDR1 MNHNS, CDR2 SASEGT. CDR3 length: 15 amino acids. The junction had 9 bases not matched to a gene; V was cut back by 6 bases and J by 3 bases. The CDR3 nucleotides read TGTGCCAGCAGATTAGACAGGGCGGGTACAGATACGCAGTATTTT. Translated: CASRLDRAGTDTQYF.

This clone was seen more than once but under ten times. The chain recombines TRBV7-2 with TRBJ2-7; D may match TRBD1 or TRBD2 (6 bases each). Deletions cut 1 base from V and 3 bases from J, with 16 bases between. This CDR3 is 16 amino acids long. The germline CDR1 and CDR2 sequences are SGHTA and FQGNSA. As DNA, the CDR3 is TGTGCCAGCAGCTTAGGCCGGTGGGGGGCCAGCTACGAGCAGTACTTC. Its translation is CASSLGRWGASYEQYF.

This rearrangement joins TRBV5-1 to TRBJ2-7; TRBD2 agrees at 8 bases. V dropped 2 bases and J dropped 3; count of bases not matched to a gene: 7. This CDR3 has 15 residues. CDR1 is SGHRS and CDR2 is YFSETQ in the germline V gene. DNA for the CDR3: TGCGCCAGCAGCTTCCAGACTAGCGATATCTACGAGCAGTACTTC. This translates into CASSFQTSDIYEQYF.

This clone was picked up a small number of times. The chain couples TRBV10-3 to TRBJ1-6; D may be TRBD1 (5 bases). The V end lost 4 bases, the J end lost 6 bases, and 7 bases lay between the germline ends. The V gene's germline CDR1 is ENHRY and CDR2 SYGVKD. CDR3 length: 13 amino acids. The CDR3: CAISAGSNSPLHF. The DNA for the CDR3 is TGTGCCATCAGTGCAGGGTCTAATTCACCCCTCCACTTT.

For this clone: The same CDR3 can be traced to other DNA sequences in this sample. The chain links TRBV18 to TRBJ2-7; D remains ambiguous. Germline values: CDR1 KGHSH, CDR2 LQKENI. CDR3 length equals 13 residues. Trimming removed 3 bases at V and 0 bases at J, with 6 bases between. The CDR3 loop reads CASSPPSSYEQYF. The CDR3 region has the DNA TGTGCCAGCTCACCGCCCAGCTCCTACGAGCAGTACTTC.

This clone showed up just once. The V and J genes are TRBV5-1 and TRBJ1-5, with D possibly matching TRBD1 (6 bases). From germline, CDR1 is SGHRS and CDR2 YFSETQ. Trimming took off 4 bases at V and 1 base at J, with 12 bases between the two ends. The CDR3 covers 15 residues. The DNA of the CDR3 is TGCGCCAGCAGCCCTGTGGGGGGCAGCAATCAGCCCCAGCATTTT. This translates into CASSPVGGSNQPQHF.

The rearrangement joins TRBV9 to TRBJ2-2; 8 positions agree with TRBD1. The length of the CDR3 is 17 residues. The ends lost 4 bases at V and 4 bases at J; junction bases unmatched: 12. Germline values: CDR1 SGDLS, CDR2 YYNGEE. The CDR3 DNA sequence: TGTGCCAGCAGCCTAGGACAGGGCTTCGCAGGCACCGGGGAGCTGTTTTTT. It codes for CASSLGQGFAGTGELFF.

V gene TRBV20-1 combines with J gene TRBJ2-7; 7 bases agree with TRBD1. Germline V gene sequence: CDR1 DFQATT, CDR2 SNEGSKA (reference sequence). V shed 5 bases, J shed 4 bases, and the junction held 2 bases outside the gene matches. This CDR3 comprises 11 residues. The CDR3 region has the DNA TGCAGTGCTGGGGACAGATACGAGCAGTACTTC. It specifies CSAGDRYEQYF.

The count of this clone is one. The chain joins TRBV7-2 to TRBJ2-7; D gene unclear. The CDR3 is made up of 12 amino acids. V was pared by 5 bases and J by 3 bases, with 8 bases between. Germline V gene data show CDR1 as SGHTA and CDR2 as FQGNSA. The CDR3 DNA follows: TGTGCCAGCAGCCCCCCCCTCTACGAGCAGTACTTC. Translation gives CASSPPLYEQYF.

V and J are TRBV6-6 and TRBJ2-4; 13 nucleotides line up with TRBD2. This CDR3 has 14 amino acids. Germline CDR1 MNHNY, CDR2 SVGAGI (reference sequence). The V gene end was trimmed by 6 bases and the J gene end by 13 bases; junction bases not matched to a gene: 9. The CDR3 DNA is TGTGCCAGCAGGTCCGGGACTAGCGGGATCTCGCAGTACTTC. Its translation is CASRSGTSGISQYF.

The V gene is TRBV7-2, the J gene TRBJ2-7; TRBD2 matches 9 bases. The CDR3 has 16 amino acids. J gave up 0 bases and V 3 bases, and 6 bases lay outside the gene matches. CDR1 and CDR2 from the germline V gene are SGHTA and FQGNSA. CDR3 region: CASSFSPSGVSYEQYF. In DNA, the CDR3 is TGTGCCAGCAGCTTTTCCCCTAGCGGGGTCTCCTACGAGCAGTACTTC.

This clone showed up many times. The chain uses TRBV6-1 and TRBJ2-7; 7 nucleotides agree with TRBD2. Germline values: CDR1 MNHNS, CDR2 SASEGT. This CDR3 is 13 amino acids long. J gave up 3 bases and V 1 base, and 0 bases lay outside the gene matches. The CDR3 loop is CASSEGDYYEQYF. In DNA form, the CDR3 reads TGTGCCAGCAGTGAAGGGGACTACTACGAGCAGTACTTC.

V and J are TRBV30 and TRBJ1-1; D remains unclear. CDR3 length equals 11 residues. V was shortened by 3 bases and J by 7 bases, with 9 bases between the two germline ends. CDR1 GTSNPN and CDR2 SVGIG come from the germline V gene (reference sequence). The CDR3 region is CAWSESIEAFF. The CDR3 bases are TGTGCCTGGAGCGAAAGTATTGAAGCTTTCTTT.

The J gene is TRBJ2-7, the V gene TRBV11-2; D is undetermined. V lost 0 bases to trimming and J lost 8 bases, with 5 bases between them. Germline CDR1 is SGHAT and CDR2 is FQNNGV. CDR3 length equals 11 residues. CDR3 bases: TGTGCCAGCAGCTTAGAAACGAAGCAGTACTTC. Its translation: CASSLETKQYF.

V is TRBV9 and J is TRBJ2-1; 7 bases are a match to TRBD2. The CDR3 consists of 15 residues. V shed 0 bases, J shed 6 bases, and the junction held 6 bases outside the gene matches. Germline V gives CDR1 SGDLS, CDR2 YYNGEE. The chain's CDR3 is CASSVGGGSSNEQFF. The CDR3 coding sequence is TGTGCCAGCAGCGTAGGGGGCGGGAGCTCCAATGAGCAGTTCTTC.

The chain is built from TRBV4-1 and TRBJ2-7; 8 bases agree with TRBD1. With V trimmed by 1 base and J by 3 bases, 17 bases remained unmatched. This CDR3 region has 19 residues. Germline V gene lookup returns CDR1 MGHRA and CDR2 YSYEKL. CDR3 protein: CASSQVFRAEQGGYYEQYF. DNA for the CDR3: TGCGCCAGCAGCCAAGTCTTCCGGGCCGAACAGGGGGGTTACTACGAGCAGTACTTC.

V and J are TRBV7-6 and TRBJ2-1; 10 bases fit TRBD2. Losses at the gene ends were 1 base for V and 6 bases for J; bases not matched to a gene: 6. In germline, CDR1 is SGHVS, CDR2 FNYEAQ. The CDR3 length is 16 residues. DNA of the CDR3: TGTGCCAGCAGCTTAGTCCTAGCGGGAGTTGCCAATGAGCAGTTCTTC. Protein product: CASSLVLAGVANEQFF.

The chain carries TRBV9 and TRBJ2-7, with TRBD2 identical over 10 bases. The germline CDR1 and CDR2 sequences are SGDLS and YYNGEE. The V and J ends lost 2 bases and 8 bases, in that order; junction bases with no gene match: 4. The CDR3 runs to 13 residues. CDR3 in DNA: TGTGCCAGCAGCGTTAGCGGGAGGAGTCAGCAGTACTTC. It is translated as CASSVSGRSQQYF.

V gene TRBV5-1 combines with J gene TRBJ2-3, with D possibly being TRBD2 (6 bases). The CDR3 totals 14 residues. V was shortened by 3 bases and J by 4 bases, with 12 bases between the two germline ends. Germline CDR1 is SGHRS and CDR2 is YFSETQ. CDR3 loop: CASSWQGGADTQYF. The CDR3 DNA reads TGCGCCAGCAGCTGGCAGGGAGGCGCAGATACGCAGTATTTT.